This T cell receptor beta chain was observed in a study of OX40 agonist ivuxolimab in advanced cancers. This CDR3 comprises 14 residues. Trimming left V 3 bases short and J 1 base short, with 7 bases between. Germline assignment: CDR1 WSHSY and CDR2 SAAADI. Produced via immunoSEQ multiplex PCR; TCRdb's table is partial and in-frame only. The sample contains 25,000 to 35,000 clones, approximately 88% of which appear only once. This chain connects TRBV10-2 to TRBJ2-1; D call uncertain. The sequence was obtained from an adult with an advanced solid tumor such as melanoma, head and neck, liver or kidney cancer. The sequences come from CD4+ or CD8+ T cells sorted from blood, collected in a trial of the OX40 agonist ivuxolimab. Written as DNA, the CDR3 is TGCGCCAGCAGTGATTCTGGATCCTACAATGAGCAGTTCTTC. As protein: CASSDSGSYNEQFF.